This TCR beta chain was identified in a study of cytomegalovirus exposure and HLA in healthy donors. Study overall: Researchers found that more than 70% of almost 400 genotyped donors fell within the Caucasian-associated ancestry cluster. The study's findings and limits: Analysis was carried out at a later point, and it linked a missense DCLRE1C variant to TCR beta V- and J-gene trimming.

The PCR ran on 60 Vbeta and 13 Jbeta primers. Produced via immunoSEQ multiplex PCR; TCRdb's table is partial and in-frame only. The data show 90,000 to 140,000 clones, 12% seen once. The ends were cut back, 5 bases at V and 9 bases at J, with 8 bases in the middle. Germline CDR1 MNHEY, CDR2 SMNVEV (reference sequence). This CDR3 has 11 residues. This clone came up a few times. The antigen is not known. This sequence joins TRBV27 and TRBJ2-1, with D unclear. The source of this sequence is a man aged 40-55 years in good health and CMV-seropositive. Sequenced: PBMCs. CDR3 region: CASSLGPEQFF. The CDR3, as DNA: TGTGCCAGCAGTCTTGGGCCTGAGCAGTTCTTC.